The rows below give T cell receptor beta chains drawn from one sample of a study of identical twins. MiXCR, applied by TCRdb to the 5' RACE reads, yields one record per CDR3 protein. Of some 440,000 distinct CDR3 sequences in the sample, around 24% were seen once. The data also belong to a second study, concerning T cells expressing NK-cell markers.

Material: CD4+ T cells sorted from blood. Every receptor here comes from a woman in her late teens or twenties in good health. Each CDR3 is given with its conserved first and last residue. A D gene is named only where the DNA matches it firmly. The size field is filled for only some rows; it gives once, few, many or a size class.

j_call	clone_size	v_call	d_call	cdr3_length	cdr3_nt	cdr3_aa
TRBJ2-5	few	TRBV5-8	NA	13	TGTGCCAGCAGGAAGGACTCTCAAGAGACCCAGTACTTC	CASRKDSQETQYF
TRBJ2-1	few	TRBV7-6	NA	15	TGTGCCAGCAGCTTAAGGCCTCAGGGGAGCCATGAGCAGTTCTTC	CASSLRPQGSHEQFF
TRBJ2-3	NA	TRBV6-5	NA	12	TGTGCCAGCAGAACTTGGTTGGATACGCAGTATTTT	CASRTWLDTQYF
TRBJ2-3	few	TRBV12-3/TRBV12-4	NA	14	TGTGCCAGCAGTCCCAACCCAAGCACAGATACGCAGTATTTT	CASSPNPSTDTQYF
TRBJ2-2	few	TRBV4-1	NA	18	TGCGCCAGCAGCCAAGTCAGAATTGGCGGACCCAACACCGGGGAGCTGTTTTTT	CASSQVRIGGPNTGELFF
TRBJ2-3	NA	TRBV12-3/TRBV12-4	NA	13	TGTGCCAGCAGTTTCAGAGCCACAGATACGCAGTATTTT	CASSFRATDTQYF
TRBJ2-1	NA	TRBV6-6	TRBD1	13	TGTGCCAGCAGCTACCGGGACAGCAATGAGCAGTTCTTC	CASSYRDSNEQFF
TRBJ2-5	few	TRBV25-1	NA	13	TGTGCCAGCAGACAGGGTTGGAAAGAGACCCAGTACTTC	CASRQGWKETQYF
TRBJ1-2	NA	TRBV5-5	NA	15	TGTGCCAGCAGCTTGATCGGGGATGGTGGCTATGGCTACACCTTC	CASSLIGDGGYGYTF
TRBJ1-1	NA	TRBV7-8	NA	12	TGTGCCAGCATTGGTTGGGGAACTGAAGCTTTCTTT	CASIGWGTEAFF